This TCR beta chain was recorded in a study of blood T cell repertoires in COVID-19. Study as a whole: There were acute and convalescent COVID-19 samples, and they came from the United States, Italy and Spain.

Authors' data handling: Counts of nucleated cells, estimated from reference gene primer amplification, were obtained. Assay: immunoSEQ multiplex PCR; the TCRdb copy retains only in-frame clones and omits some. That table gives V, J and clone size, and the DNA gave D and trimming. The table lists about 240,000 clones, approximately 86% of them singletons. The V and J ends lost 6 bases and 6 bases respectively, with 8 bases between them. The length of the CDR3 is 11 residues. From germline, CDR1 is PRHDT and CDR2 FYEKMQ (reference sequence). The rearrangement joins TRBV13 to TRBJ1-2; unclear D gene. The specimen was PBMCs or T cells enriched from blood (not recorded which). The TCR sequence derives from a woman aged 30 to 39 with acute COVID-19. This chain's CDR3 is CASRGSDGYTF. Here the CDR3 DNA reads TGTGCCAGCAGGGGCTCCGATGGCTACACCTTC.